Listed here are 27 T cell receptor beta chains from one sample, sequenced in a study of cytomegalovirus exposure and HLA in healthy donors. PCR used 60 Vbeta primers and 13 Jbeta primers. Some clones are missing from TCRdb's copy, which holds only in-frame ones; the method was immunoSEQ multiplex PCR. This table has approximately 210,000 clones, roughly 80% appearing once. Sequenced sample: PBMCs. These receptors originate from a male donor in good health and CMV-seropositive.

This clone was detected only once. This sequence joins TRBV19 and TRBJ1-2; 7 bases are shared with TRBD1. The germline V gene has CDR1 LNHDA and CDR2 SQIVND (reference sequence). With 8 bases clipped from V and 1 base from J, the junction kept 10 bases outside the gene matches. CDR3 size: 15 residues. The CDR3 region has the DNA TGTGCCAGTGGACAATGGGACAGAAATAACTATGGCTACACCTTC. Amino acid sequence: CASGQWDRNNYGYTF.

The chain is built from TRBV7-9 and TRBJ1-3, with D perhaps matching TRBD1 (6 bases). V was clipped by 5 bases and J by 2 bases, with 10 bases between them. CDR1 and CDR2 from the germline V gene are SEHNR and FQNEAQ (reference sequence). The CDR3 is 14 residues long. This CDR3 is CASSQPGAGNTIYF. CDR3 nucleotide sequence: TGTGCCAGCAGCCAACCAGGGGCTGGAAACACCATATATTTT.

This chain links TRBV12-1 with TRBJ2-7; the D segment call TRBD2 is taken from the table without a DNA check. TRBV12-1 is a known pseudogene. This CDR3 contains 11 residues. The CDR3 is CASSFGRGQYF. As DNA, the CDR3 is TGTGCCAGCAGCTTTGGGCGGGGGCAGTACTTC.

In the case of this clone: The sample carries other DNA sequences with the same CDR3. This chain links TRBV9 with TRBJ1-5, with TRBD1 matching over 8 bases. The CDR3 loop spans 14 amino acids. CDR1 and CDR2 (germline): SGDLS, YYNGEE. The V and J ends lost 3 bases and 4 bases, in that order; junction bases with no gene match: 3. CDR3 sequence reads: CASSATGGNQPQHF. CDR3 sequence (DNA): TGTGCCAGCAGCGCCACAGGGGGGAATCAGCCCCAGCATTTT.

This chain joins TRBV6-5 and TRBJ2-2, with a weak D call TRBD1 (6 bases). V lost 6 bases, J lost 2 bases, and 10 bases lay in between. The germline gives CDR1 MNHEY, CDR2 SVGAGI. The CDR3 extends over 14 amino acids. The CDR3 bases are TGTGCCAGCAGAGTACAGGGAAACACCGGGGAGCTGTTTTTT. This codes for CASRVQGNTGELFF.

This clone was seen more than once but under ten times. The chain uses TRBV10-3 and TRBJ1-5; no firm D call. The germline V and J ends were trimmed by 0 bases and 2 bases, with 17 bases remaining between them. CDR3 size: 18 residues. Germline V CDR1 and CDR2: ENHRY, SYGVKD. CDR3: CAISESVPSGMGNQPQHF. In DNA, the CDR3 is TGTGCCATCAGTGAGTCGGTTCCATCGGGTATGGGCAATCAGCCCCAGCATTTT.

This rearrangement joins TRBV2 to TRBJ1-4, with D possibly being TRBD1 (6 bases). The ends were cut back, 7 bases at V and 8 bases at J, with 17 bases in the middle. This CDR3 is built from 14 residues. CDR1 SNHLY and CDR2 FYNNEI come from the germline V gene. Here the CDR3 DNA reads TGTGCCAGCAAGGGGGGGGCCTCTATCGAAAAACTGTTTTTT. This translates into CASKGGASIEKLFF.

The genes are TRBV6-5 and TRBJ2-7; no clear D. Germline V gene lookup returns CDR1 MNHEY and CDR2 SVGAGI. V lost 8 bases, J lost 1 base, and 6 bases lay in between. The CDR3 is 11 residues long. The DNA for the CDR3 is TGTGCCAGCCAATTTTCCTACGAGCAGTACTTC. Translating it yields CASQFSYEQYF.

The CDR3, as DNA: TGTGCCAGCAGTGAAAATAGCGGGGTTGTTCAGCCCCAGCATTTT. Its protein product is CASSENSGVVQPQHF. The rearrangement joins TRBV2 to TRBJ1-5; D unresolved. V dropped 2 bases and J dropped 6 bases, with 14 bases sitting between them. The germline V gene encodes CDR1 SNHLY and CDR2 FYNNEI. The CDR3 is made up of 15 amino acids.

The CDR3 loop reads CASSQEGMELAGYEQYF. The DNA for the CDR3 is TGCGCCAGCAGCCAAGAGGGAATGGAACTAGCGGGCTACGAGCAGTACTTC. This chain joins TRBV4-1 and TRBJ2-7; TRBD2 matches at 9 bases. The CDR3 sequence is 17 residues long. Germline CDR1 reads MGHRA; CDR2 reads YSYEKL. The V and J ends lost 0 bases and 3 bases, in that order; junction bases with no gene match: 9.

The chain combines TRBV6-1 with TRBJ1-1; 7 positions match TRBD1. The CDR3 totals 15 residues. The germline V gene has CDR1 MNHNS and CDR2 SASEGT. V lost 5 bases and J lost 3; bases outside the gene matches: 9. The CDR3 reads CASSSSDRVDTEAFF. The CDR3, as DNA: TGTGCCAGCAGTTCCAGCGACAGGGTGGACACTGAAGCTTTCTTT.

The rearrangement links TRBV2 to TRBJ2-7; TRBD2 matches 8 bases. Germline assignment: CDR1 SNHLY and CDR2 FYNNEI. Trimming cost V 3 bases and J 5 bases; bases outside gene matches: 12. The CDR3 is made up of 16 amino acids. The CDR3 loop reads CASSDNPGGAPNEQYF. The CDR3 DNA is TGTGCCAGCAGTGACAATCCCGGGGGGGCTCCCAACGAGCAGTACTTC.

The V gene is TRBV2, the J gene TRBJ2-1; 7 nucleotides agree with TRBD2. The length of the CDR3 is 14 residues. The V and J ends lost 8 bases and 4 bases, in that order; junction bases with no gene match: 8. The germline gives CDR1 SNHLY, CDR2 FYNNEI. CDR3 loop: CASLPGLEYNEQFF. CDR3 bases: TGTGCCAGCCTACCAGGACTAGAATACAATGAGCAGTTCTTC.

As for this clone: Other DNA sequences in this sample translate to the same CDR3. The V call is TRBV30, the J call TRBJ1-5; 7 bases fit TRBD1. V lost 3 bases to trimming and J lost 6 bases; unmatched junction nucleotides: 8. The CDR3 consists of 14 residues. Germline V gives CDR1 GTSNPN, CDR2 SVGIG (reference sequence). CDR3: CAWRGAGGIQPQHF. CDR3 coding DNA: TGTGCCTGGAGAGGGGCAGGGGGGATTCAGCCCCAGCATTTT.

The chain joins TRBV7-3 to TRBJ2-1; TRBD2 might be the D (7 bases). V lost 4 bases and J 7 bases, leaving 11 bases between the germline ends. CDR1 and CDR2 from the germline V gene are SGHTA and FQGTGA. The CDR3 is 13 residues long. CDR3 in amino acids: CASSWGGTNEQFF. The CDR3 DNA is TGTGCCAGCAGCTGGGGGGGCACTAATGAGCAGTTCTTC.

This chain uses TRBV6-1 with TRBJ2-7; D is undetermined. Trimming stripped 3 bases from V and 0 bases from J, with 6 bases between. Germline CDR1 MNHNS, CDR2 SASEGT. CDR3 length: 13 residues. The CDR3 DNA is TGTGCCAGCAGTGAGAGGAGCTCCTACGAGCAGTACTTC. It encodes CASSERSSYEQYF.

The chain employs TRBV25-1 and TRBJ2-7; the match to TRBD1 covers 7 bases. CDR3 length: 16 residues. Germline trimming cut 6 bases from V and 4 bases from J; bases unmatched to any gene: 15. Per the germline V gene, CDR1 is MGHDK and CDR2 is SYGVNS. DNA for the CDR3: TGTGCCAGCAGGGCTACCGGTTGGACAGGAACTTACGAGCAGTACTTC. Translating gives CASRATGWTGTYEQYF.

V is TRBV11-3 and J is TRBJ1-1, with D perhaps TRBD1 (5 bases). The CDR3 length is 14 residues. Trimming removed 5 bases from V and 1 base from J, with 11 bases in between. Germline CDR1 reads SGHNT; CDR2 reads YENEEA. CDR3 coding DNA: TGTGCCAGCAGCGGGGGAGGGGCGAACACTGAAGCTTTCTTT. The encoded protein is CASSGGGANTEAFF.

This clone appeared a few times. This sequence joins TRBV10-3 and TRBJ2-3, with 9 bases aligning to TRBD2. Germline CDR1 reads ENHRY; CDR2 reads SYGVKD. There are 15 residues in the CDR3. V lost 5 bases and J lost 2; bases outside the gene matches: 5. The CDR3 here is CAISWASGATDTQYF. For the CDR3, the DNA is TGTGCCATCAGTTGGGCTAGCGGGGCCACAGATACGCAGTATTTT.

This chain uses TRBV1 with TRBJ2-5; the D segment call TRBD2 is taken from the table without a DNA check. TRBV1 constitutes a pseudogene. The CDR3 spans 17 residues. CDR3 in DNA: TGCACCAGCACCCGAGGGACTGGCGGGAGGGCCCGAGAGACCCAGTACTTC. It is translated as CTSTRGTGGRARETQYF.

The chain has TRBV5-5 and TRBJ1-2; D may be TRBD1 (5 bases). Germline V lookup: CDR1 SGHKS, CDR2 YYEKEE (reference sequence). The germline V and J ends were trimmed by 1 base and 1 base, with 11 bases remaining between them. There are 15 residues in the CDR3. DNA for the CDR3: TGTGCCAGCAGCTTGTCATCGGGGGTTAACTATGGCTACACCTTC. Encoded protein: CASSLSSGVNYGYTF.

V is TRBV19 and J is TRBJ2-2; D ambiguous. The germline V gene encodes CDR1 LNHDA and CDR2 SQIVND (reference sequence). The ends were cut back, 3 bases at V and 5 bases at J, with 4 bases in the middle. The CDR3 extends over 12 amino acids. The CDR3 DNA sequence: TGTGCCAGTAGTATGAGGACCGGGGAGCTGTTTTTT. Its translation: CASSMRTGELFF.

The CDR3 nucleotides read TGTGCCAGCTCACCGACAGGAATGGGTAGGGATCAGCCCCAGCATTTT. It yields the protein CASSPTGMGRDQPQHF. The J gene is TRBJ1-5, the V gene TRBV18; a possible D gene is TRBD1 (6 bases). The CDR3 has 16 amino acids. In germline, CDR1 is KGHSH, CDR2 LQKENI. V dropped 3 bases and J dropped 5 bases, with 17 bases sitting between them.

J is TRBJ1-2 and V is TRBV5-6; the match to TRBD1 covers 10 bases. Germline V gene data show CDR1 as SGHDT and CDR2 as YYEEEE. CDR3 size: 14 residues. V shed 2 bases, J shed 7 bases, and the junction held 5 bases outside the gene matches. This CDR3 reads CASSLGTGAGGYTF. In DNA, the CDR3 is TGTGCCAGCAGCTTAGGGACAGGGGCCGGTGGCTACACCTTC.

This chain links TRBV4-1 with TRBJ1-1; D is perhaps TRBD1 (6 bases). CDR3 length: 15 residues. CDR1 and CDR2 (germline): MGHRA, YSYEKL. V was trimmed by 6 bases and J by 1 base, leaving 15 bases between them. The DNA for the CDR3 is TGCGCCAGCAGTCCCCCCCACAGGGCGAACACTGAAGCTTTCTTT. It is translated as CASSPPHRANTEAFF.

The V gene is TRBV5-1, the J gene TRBJ2-7; D is uncertain. Between the trimmed V and J ends, which lost 2 bases and 7 bases, there was a span of 7 bases. From germline, CDR1 is SGHRS and CDR2 YFSETQ. The CDR3 is made up of 11 amino acids. The chain's CDR3 is CASSLSSEQYF. CDR3 DNA: TGCGCCAGCAGCTTATCTAGTGAGCAGTACTTC.

V and J are TRBV6-5 and TRBJ2-7, with 9 bases lining up with TRBD1. The CDR3 sequence is 12 residues long. Unmatched junction bases numbered 0, after V lost 6 bases and J lost 3 bases. CDR1 is MNHEY and CDR2 is SVGAGI in the germline V gene. The CDR3: CASRDRGYEQYF. Written as DNA, the CDR3 is TGTGCCAGCAGGGACAGGGGCTACGAGCAGTACTTC.